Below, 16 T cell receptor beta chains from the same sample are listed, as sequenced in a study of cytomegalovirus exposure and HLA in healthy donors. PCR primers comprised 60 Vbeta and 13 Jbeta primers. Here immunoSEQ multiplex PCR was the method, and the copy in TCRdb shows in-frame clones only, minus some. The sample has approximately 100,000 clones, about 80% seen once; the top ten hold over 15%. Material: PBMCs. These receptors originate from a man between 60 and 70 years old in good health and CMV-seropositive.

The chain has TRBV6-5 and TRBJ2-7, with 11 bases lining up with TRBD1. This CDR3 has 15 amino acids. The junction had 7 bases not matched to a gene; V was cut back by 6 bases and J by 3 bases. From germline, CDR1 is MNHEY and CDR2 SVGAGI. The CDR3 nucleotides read TGTGCCAGCAGGAAGGACAGGGGGCTGGTCTACGAGCAGTACTTC. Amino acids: CASRKDRGLVYEQYF.

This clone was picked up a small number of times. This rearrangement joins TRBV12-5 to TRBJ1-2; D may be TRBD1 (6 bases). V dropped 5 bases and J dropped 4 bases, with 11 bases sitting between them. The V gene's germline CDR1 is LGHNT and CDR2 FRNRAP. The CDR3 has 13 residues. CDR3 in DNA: TGTGCTAGTGGTAGTTCAGGGGCCTATGGCTACACCTTC. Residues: CASGSSGAYGYTF.

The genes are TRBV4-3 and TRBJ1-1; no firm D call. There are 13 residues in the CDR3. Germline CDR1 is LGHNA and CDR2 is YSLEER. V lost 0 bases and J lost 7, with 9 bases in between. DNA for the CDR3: TGCGCCAGCAGCCAAGATCTATTTCTTGAAGCTTTCTTT. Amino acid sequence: CASSQDLFLEAFF.

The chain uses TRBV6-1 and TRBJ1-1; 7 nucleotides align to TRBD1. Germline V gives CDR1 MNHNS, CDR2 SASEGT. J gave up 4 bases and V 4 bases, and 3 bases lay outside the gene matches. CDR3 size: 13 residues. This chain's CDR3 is CASSAAGGTEAFF. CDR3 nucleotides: TGTGCCAGCAGTGCGGCAGGGGGCACTGAAGCTTTCTTT.

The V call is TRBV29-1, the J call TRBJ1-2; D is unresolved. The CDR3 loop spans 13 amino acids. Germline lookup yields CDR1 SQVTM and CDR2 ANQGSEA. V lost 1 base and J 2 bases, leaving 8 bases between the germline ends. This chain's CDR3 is CSVEGRSNYGYTF. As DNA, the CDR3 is TGCAGCGTTGAAGGACGGAGCAACTATGGCTACACCTTC.

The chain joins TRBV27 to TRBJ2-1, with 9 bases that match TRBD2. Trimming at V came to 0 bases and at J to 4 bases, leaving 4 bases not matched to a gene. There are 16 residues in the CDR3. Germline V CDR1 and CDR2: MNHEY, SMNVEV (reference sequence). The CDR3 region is CASSLSGSGGYNEQFF. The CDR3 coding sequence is TGTGCCAGCAGTTTATCGGGTAGCGGGGGTTACAATGAGCAGTTCTTC.

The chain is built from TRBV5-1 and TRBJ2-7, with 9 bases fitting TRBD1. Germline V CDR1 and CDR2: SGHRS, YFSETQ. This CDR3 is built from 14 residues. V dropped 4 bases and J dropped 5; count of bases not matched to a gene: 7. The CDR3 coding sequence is TGCGCCAGCAGCCGACCCGGGACAGGGAACGAGCAGTACTTC. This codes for CASSRPGTGNEQYF.

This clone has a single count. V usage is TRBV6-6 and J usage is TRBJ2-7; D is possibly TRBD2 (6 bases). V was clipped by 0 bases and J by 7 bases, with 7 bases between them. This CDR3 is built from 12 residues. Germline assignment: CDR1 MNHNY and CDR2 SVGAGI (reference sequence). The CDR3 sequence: CASSYSGGEQYF. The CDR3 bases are TGTGCCAGCAGTTACTCCGGGGGTGAGCAGTACTTC.

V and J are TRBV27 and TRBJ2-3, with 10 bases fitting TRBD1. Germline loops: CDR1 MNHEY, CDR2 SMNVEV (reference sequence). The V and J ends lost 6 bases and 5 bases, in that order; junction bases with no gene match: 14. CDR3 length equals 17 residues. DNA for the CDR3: TGTGCCAGCAGACGAACCGGGACAGGGGCTACAATAGATACGCAGTATTTT. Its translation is CASRRTGTGATIDTQYF.

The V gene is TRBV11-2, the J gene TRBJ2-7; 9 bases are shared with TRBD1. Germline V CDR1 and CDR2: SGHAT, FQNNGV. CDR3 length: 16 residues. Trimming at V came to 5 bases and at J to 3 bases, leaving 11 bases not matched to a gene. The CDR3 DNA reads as TGTGCCAGCAGCGTTTACGGACAGGGGTTACTCTACGAGCAGTACTTC. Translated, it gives CASSVYGQGLLYEQYF. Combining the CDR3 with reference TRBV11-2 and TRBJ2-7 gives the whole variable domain EAGVAQSPRYKIIEKRQSVAFWCNPISGHATLYWYQQILGQGPKLLIQFQNNGVVDDSQLPKDRFSAERLKGVDSTLKIQPAKLEDSAVYLCASSVYGQGLLYEQYFGPGTRLTVT.

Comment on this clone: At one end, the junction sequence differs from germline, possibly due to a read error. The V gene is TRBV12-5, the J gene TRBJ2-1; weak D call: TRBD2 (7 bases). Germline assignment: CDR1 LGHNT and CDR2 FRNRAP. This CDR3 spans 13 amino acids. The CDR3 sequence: CASGLRGGAGEIF. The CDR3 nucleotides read TGTGCTAGTGGTTTGAGAGGGGGGGCAGGGGAGATCTTC. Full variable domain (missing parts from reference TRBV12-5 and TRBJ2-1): DARVTQTPRHKVTEMGQEVTMRCQPILGHNTVFWYRQTMMQGLELLAYFRNRAPLDDSGMPKDRFSAEMPDATLATLKIQPSEPRDSAVYFCASGLRGGAGEIFGPGTRLTVL.

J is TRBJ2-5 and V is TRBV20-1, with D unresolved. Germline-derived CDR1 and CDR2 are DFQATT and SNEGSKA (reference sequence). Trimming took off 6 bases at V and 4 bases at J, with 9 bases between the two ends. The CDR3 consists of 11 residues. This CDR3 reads CSATYGETQYF. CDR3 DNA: TGCAGTGCCACCTACGGAGAGACCCAGTACTTC.

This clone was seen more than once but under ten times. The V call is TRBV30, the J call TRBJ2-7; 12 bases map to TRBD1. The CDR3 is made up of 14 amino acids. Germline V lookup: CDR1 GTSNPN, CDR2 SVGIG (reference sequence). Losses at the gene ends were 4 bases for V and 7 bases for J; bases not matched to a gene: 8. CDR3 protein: CAWTPGQGADEQYF. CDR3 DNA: TGTGCCTGGACTCCGGGACAGGGGGCTGATGAGCAGTACTTC.

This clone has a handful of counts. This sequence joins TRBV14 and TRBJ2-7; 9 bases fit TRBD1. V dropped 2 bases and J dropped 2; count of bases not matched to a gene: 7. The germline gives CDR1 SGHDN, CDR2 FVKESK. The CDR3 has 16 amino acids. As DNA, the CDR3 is TGTGCCAGCAGCCAACCCGGGACAGGGAAAACCTACGAGCAGTACTTC. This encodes CASSQPGTGKTYEQYF.

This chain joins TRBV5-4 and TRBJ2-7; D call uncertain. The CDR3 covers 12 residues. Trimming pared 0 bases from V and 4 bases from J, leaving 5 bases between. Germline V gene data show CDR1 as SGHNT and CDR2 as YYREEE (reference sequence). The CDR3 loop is CASSLDGYEQYF. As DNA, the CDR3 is TGTGCCAGCAGCTTGGACGGTTACGAGCAGTACTTC. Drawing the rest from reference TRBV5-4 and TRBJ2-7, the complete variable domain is ETGVTQSPTHLIKTRGQQVTLRCSSQSGHNTVSWYQQALGQGPQFIFQYYREEENGRGNFPPRFSGLQFPNYSSELNVNALELDDSALYLCASSLDGYEQYFGPGTRLTVT.

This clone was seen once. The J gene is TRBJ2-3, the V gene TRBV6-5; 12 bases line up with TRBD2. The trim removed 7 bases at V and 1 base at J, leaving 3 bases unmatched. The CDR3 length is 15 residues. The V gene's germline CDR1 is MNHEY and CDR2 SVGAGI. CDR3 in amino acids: CASTRLAGGTDTQYF. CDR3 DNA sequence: TGTGCCAGCACCCGACTAGCGGGGGGCACAGATACGCAGTATTTT.